The clone carrying this TCR beta chain occurred once. The sample is drawn from a study of identical twins. Trimming removed 4 bases at V and 6 bases at J, with 10 bases between. In germline, CDR1 is SNHLY, CDR2 FYNNEI. CDR3 length: 13 residues. TCRdb re-called the 5' RACE reads through MiXCR, storing one row per CDR3 protein. Seen here are roughly 250,000 distinct CDR3 sequences, roughly 7% observed once, and the top ten hold 3% to 4.5%. The same data also went into a second study, on yellow fever vaccine responses in identical twins.

The chain couples TRBV2 to TRBJ2-1, with D hard to call. The source is a woman in her late teens or twenties in good health. Material for sequencing was memory (CD45RO+) T cells sorted from blood. The CDR3 sequence is CASSVRSLNEQFF. The CDR3 bases are TGTGCCAGCAGTGTTAGAAGTCTCAATGAGCAGTTCTTC.